A single sample gave rise to the 25 T cell receptor beta chains below, sequenced in a study of technical replicates of blood from several donors (dated 2017 in TCRdb). Libraries were constructed by the immunoSEQ multiplex PCR assay. TCRdb stores this immuneACCESS table with in-frame sequences only. Part of the clones is absent; in the studies checked, under half of the shortfall reflects unresolved V genes, and no reason is known for the rest. In this sample the table shows approximately 82,000 clones, 90% to 95% of which occur a single time. The ten largest make up about 0.24% of the sample. Sequencing was done on a sample of T cells isolated from PBMCs. The receptor source for this set is a human donor in good health.

The CDR3 region has the DNA TGTGCCTGGAGTCAGGCAGGGCTCTATGGCTACACCTTC. It yields the protein CAWSQAGLYGYTF. The V and J genes are TRBV30 and TRBJ1-2, with D possibly being TRBD1 (5 bases). Trimming cost V 2 bases and J 4 bases, with 11 bases left between them. Germline values: CDR1 GTSNPN, CDR2 SVGIG (reference sequence). This CDR3 comprises 13 residues.

The chain carries TRBV10-3 and TRBJ2-2; 10 bases fit TRBD1. The V gene's germline CDR1 is ENHRY and CDR2 SYGVKD. The junction had 7 bases not matched to a gene; V was cut back by 2 bases and J by 7 bases. The CDR3 consists of 16 residues. The CDR3 spells CAISERGTGVGGELFF. The CDR3 bases are TGTGCCATCAGTGAGCGGGGGACAGGGGTCGGCGGGGAGCTGTTTTTT.

The rearrangement joins TRBV19 to TRBJ2-1; 9 bases line up with TRBD2. V was clipped by 6 bases and J by 5 bases; unmatched bases: 8. From germline, CDR1 is LNHDA and CDR2 SQIVND (reference sequence). This CDR3 is 15 amino acids long. CDR3 sequence (DNA): TGTGCCAGTAGCCGAATAGCGGGAGTGGACAATGAGCAGTTCTTC. It codes for CASSRIAGVDNEQFF.

V is TRBV13 and J is TRBJ2-7; 10 bases agree with TRBD1. In germline, CDR1 is PRHDT, CDR2 FYEKMQ (reference sequence). There are 14 residues in the CDR3. With V trimmed by 5 bases and J by 6 bases, 7 bases remained unmatched. The CDR3 loop reads CASSTETGGGEQYF. The CDR3 bases are TGTGCCAGCAGCACGGAGACAGGGGGCGGCGAGCAGTACTTC. The variable domain in full, with the rest retrieved from reference TRBV13 and TRBJ2-7, is AAGVIQSPRHLIKEKRETATLKCYPIPRHDTVYWYQQGPGQDPQFLISFYEKMQSDKGSIPDRFSAQQFSDYHSELNMSSLELGDSALYFCASSTETGGGEQYFGPGTRLTVT.

The chain couples TRBV15 to TRBJ2-7; the match to TRBD2 covers 14 bases. CDR3 length equals 16 residues. With V trimmed by 2 bases and J by 6 bases, 6 bases remained unmatched. CDR1 and CDR2 (germline): LNHNV, YYDKDF (reference sequence). Written as DNA, the CDR3 is TGTGCCACCAGCAGACCCGGGACTAGCGGGAGCCTCGAGCAGTACTTC. As protein: CATSRPGTSGSLEQYF.

The CDR3 region is CASSWKSTGNYEQYF. As DNA, the CDR3 is TGTGCCAGCAGCTGGAAATCGACAGGGAACTACGAGCAGTACTTC. The V call is TRBV5-6, the J call TRBJ2-7, with TRBD1 identical over 7 bases. Germline CDR1 SGHDT, CDR2 YYEEEE. This CDR3 contains 15 residues. With V trimmed by 3 bases and J by 3 bases, 9 bases remained unmatched.

The rearrangement uses TRBV11-2 and TRBJ2-7, with 7 nucleotides matching TRBD1. V shed 5 bases, J shed 3 bases, and the junction held 10 bases outside the gene matches. Per the germline V gene, CDR1 is SGHAT and CDR2 is FQNNGV. The CDR3 is made up of 15 amino acids. The CDR3 DNA sequence: TGTGCCAGCAGCGATAACCGACAGGGTAGCTACGAGCAGTACTTC. Its protein is CASSDNRQGSYEQYF.

This chain links TRBV28 with TRBJ2-7; 10 bases align to TRBD1. The CDR3 is made up of 15 amino acids. Per germline, CDR1 MDHEN and CDR2 SYDVKM. With V trimmed by 7 bases and J by 6 bases, 12 bases remained unmatched. CDR3 sequence reads: CASNYKGQGDREQYF. Written as DNA, the CDR3 is TGTGCCAGCAACTACAAAGGACAGGGGGATCGCGAGCAGTACTTC.

The chain carries TRBV28 and TRBJ1-2, with a possible D match to TRBD1 (6 bases). CDR1 and CDR2 from the germline V gene are MDHEN and SYDVKM. CDR3 length equals 17 residues. The V and J ends lost 7 bases and 5 bases respectively, with 26 bases between them. CDR3 loop: CASNLNRAPYIMYGYTF. The CDR3 DNA is TGTGCCAGCAACCTGAACAGGGCCCCCTATATAATGTATGGCTACACCTTC.

The J gene is TRBJ1-4, the V gene TRBV4-1, with D uncertain. CDR3 length: 15 amino acids. Germline V gene sequence: CDR1 MGHRA, CDR2 YSYEKL. Trimming left V 0 bases short and J 1 base short, with 6 bases between. Here the CDR3 DNA reads TGCGCCAGCAGCCAAGAACGGGGAACTAATGAAAAACTGTTTTTT. It yields the protein CASSQERGTNEKLFF.

This sequence joins TRBV6-1 and TRBJ1-5; D uncertain. Germline CDR1 and CDR2: MNHNS and SASEGT. This CDR3 comprises 17 residues. Trimming stripped 0 bases from V and 3 bases from J, with 15 bases between. This CDR3 reads CASSEASTALNNQPQHF. The CDR3 DNA sequence: TGTGCCAGCAGTGAAGCGTCAACAGCCTTAAACAATCAGCCCCAGCATTTT.

The chain carries TRBV30 and TRBJ2-5, with 7 nucleotides matching TRBD2. Germline V gene data show CDR1 as GTSNPN and CDR2 as SVGIG (reference sequence). V lost 3 bases, J lost 5 bases, and 6 bases stayed unmatched. The CDR3 consists of 13 residues. The chain's CDR3 is CAWRASGAETQYF. The CDR3 DNA sequence: TGTGCCTGGAGGGCCAGCGGGGCTGAGACCCAGTACTTC.

This clone was found once. The V and J genes are TRBV6-5 and TRBJ2-2, with D tentatively TRBD1 (6 bases). The CDR3 runs to 13 residues. The ends were cut back, 7 bases at V and 5 bases at J, with 11 bases in the middle. Germline V gene data show CDR1 as MNHEY and CDR2 as SVGAGI. This CDR3 reads CASTPGVTGELFF. The CDR3 bases are TGTGCCAGCACCCCAGGGGTGACCGGGGAGCTGTTTTTT.

V and J are TRBV30 and TRBJ1-4, with 8 bases that match TRBD1. After removal of 2 bases from V and 10 bases from J, the junction contained 3 bases not matched to a gene. Per the germline V gene, CDR1 is GTSNPN and CDR2 is SVGIG (reference sequence). The CDR3 consists of 12 residues. The CDR3 DNA sequence: TGTGCCTGGAGTTATCAGGGGGCAAAACTGTTTTTT. This encodes CAWSYQGAKLFF.

V usage is TRBV6-6 and J usage is TRBJ1-1; D is ambiguous. Germline-derived CDR1 and CDR2 are MNHNY and SVGAGI (reference sequence). This CDR3 comprises 13 residues. V dropped 2 bases and J dropped 2 bases, with 6 bases sitting between them. The chain's CDR3 is CASSYTVNTEAFF. CDR3 DNA: TGTGCCAGCAGTTACACAGTTAACACTGAAGCTTTCTTT.

This chain's CDR3 is CASSVSAHNEQFF. As DNA, the CDR3 is TGTGCCAGCAGTGTTAGCGCACACAATGAGCAGTTCTTC. The V gene is TRBV2, the J gene TRBJ2-1; weak D call: TRBD2 (5 bases). This CDR3 spans 13 amino acids. The V and J ends lost 4 bases and 5 bases respectively, with 9 bases between them. Germline CDR1 SNHLY, CDR2 FYNNEI.

In nucleotides, the CDR3 is TGTGCCAGCAGCTTAACAACAAGGAGCTATGGCTACACCTTC. Residues: CASSLTTRSYGYTF. V and J are TRBV6-5 and TRBJ1-2, with D hard to call. V was trimmed by 6 bases and J by 4 bases, leaving 15 bases between them. This CDR3 has 14 residues. In germline, CDR1 is MNHEY, CDR2 SVGAGI.

The rearrangement uses TRBV5-6 and TRBJ2-5; the D is unclear. Germline lookup yields CDR1 SGHDT and CDR2 YYEEEE. V lost 2 bases and J 5 bases, leaving 13 bases between the germline ends. The CDR3 loop spans 14 amino acids. The CDR3 reads CASSFQLLDETQYF. CDR3 DNA sequence: TGTGCCAGCAGCTTTCAACTTCTCGATGAGACCCAGTACTTC.

This rearrangement joins TRBV10-3 to TRBJ2-7; D might be TRBD1 (5 bases). This CDR3 comprises 17 residues. The germline V gene has CDR1 ENHRY and CDR2 SYGVKD. The germline V and J ends were trimmed by 2 bases and 2 bases, with 19 bases remaining between them. This CDR3 reads CAISEEHDRTNPYEQYF. The DNA for the CDR3 is TGTGCCATCAGTGAGGAACATGACAGAACTAATCCCTACGAGCAGTACTTC.

The chain employs TRBV14 and TRBJ2-7; 11 bases are a match to TRBD2. V gave up 8 bases and J gave up 4 bases; unmatched junction bases: 7. The CDR3 extends over 14 amino acids. Germline V gene sequence: CDR1 SGHDN, CDR2 FVKESK. The CDR3 region has the DNA TGTGCCAGCCGGCCTAGCGGGGGGATATACGAGCAGTACTTC. Its translation: CASRPSGGIYEQYF.

V and J are TRBV9 and TRBJ2-7; D possibly corresponds to TRBD2 (5 bases). Trimming cost V 4 bases and J 7 bases, with 12 bases left between them. Germline assignment: CDR1 SGDLS and CDR2 YYNGEE. The CDR3 consists of 12 residues. CDR3 coding DNA: TGTGCCAGCAGCCGGAGAACGGGGGAGCAGTACTTC. This codes for CASSRRTGEQYF.

This clone was picked up one time. V gene TRBV5-4 combines with J gene TRBJ2-1, with 9 bases lining up with TRBD1. Trimming removed 3 bases from V and 4 bases from J; junction bases left unmatched: 8. In germline, CDR1 is SGHNT, CDR2 YYREEE (reference sequence). The CDR3 extends over 16 amino acids. This chain's CDR3 is CASSSGGQGGYNEQFF. The CDR3 nucleotides read TGTGCCAGCAGCTCGGGGGGACAGGGAGGGTACAATGAGCAGTTCTTC. The full variable domain, completed using reference TRBV5-4 and TRBJ2-1, is ETGVTQSPTHLIKTRGQQVTLRCSSQSGHNTVSWYQQALGQGPQFIFQYYREEENGRGNFPPRFSGLQFPNYSSELNVNALELDDSALYLCASSSGGQGGYNEQFFGPGTRLTVL.

The V gene is TRBV5-1, the J gene TRBJ2-2; 7 bases match TRBD1. Trimming at V came to 4 bases and at J to 0 bases, leaving 12 bases not matched to a gene. This CDR3 has 18 residues. Germline values: CDR1 SGHRS, CDR2 YFSETQ. As DNA, the CDR3 is TGCGCCAGCAGCCTGTTGACAGGGCTCTCCTCGAACACCGGGGAGCTGTTTTTT. This translates into CASSLLTGLSSNTGELFF. Looking up the rest from reference TRBV5-1 and TRBJ2-2 gives the full variable domain: KAGVTQTPRYLIKTRGQQVTLSCSPISGHRSVSWYQQTPGQGLQFLFEYFSETQRNKGNFPGRFSGRQFSNSRSEMNVSTLELGDSALYLCASSLLTGLSSNTGELFFGEGSRLTVL.

The V and J genes are TRBV5-6 and TRBJ2-7, with TRBD2 identical over 7 bases. CDR3 size: 17 residues. The V and J ends lost 0 bases and 2 bases, in that order; junction bases with no gene match: 11. The germline CDR1 and CDR2 sequences are SGHDT and YYEEEE. CDR3 nucleotide sequence: TGTGCCAGCAGCTTGGATCACTCGTTAGCGGGTGCCTACGAGCAGTACTTC. This gives the protein CASSLDHSLAGAYEQYF.

The V call is TRBV6-9, the J call TRBJ2-7, with D possibly matching TRBD1 (6 bases). Between the trimmed V and J ends, which lost 9 bases and 2 bases, there was a span of 26 bases. In germline, CDR1 is MNHGY, CDR2 SVAAGI. The CDR3 covers 17 residues. The CDR3 loop is CASLEVRDKTKTYEQYF. The CDR3 coding sequence is TGTGCCAGTTTAGAAGTCCGGGACAAAACCAAAACCTACGAGCAGTACTTC.